A single sample gave rise to the 21 T cell receptor beta chains below, sequenced in a study of shared clonotypes between healthy human individuals. TCRdb keeps only in-frame clones here, not all; method: immunoSEQ multiplex PCR. The data contain more than 550,000 clones, around 70% of them singletons. The sample taken for sequencing was memory CD4+ T cells sorted from blood. Subset of the sample: CD45RA-negative fraction. Every receptor here comes from a woman aged 25 to 39 in good health.

The rearrangement uses TRBV28 and TRBJ1-4, with D perhaps TRBD1 (5 bases). The CDR3 covers 17 residues. V was trimmed by 8 bases and J by 0 bases, leaving 19 bases between them. Germline CDR1 MDHEN, CDR2 SYDVKM. The CDR3 sequence: CASVRGRRFATNEKLFF. CDR3 nucleotide sequence: TGTGCCAGCGTCCGGGGCAGAAGATTTGCAACTAATGAAAAACTGTTTTTT.

Here the CDR3 reads CASSIRWTEETQYF. The DNA for the CDR3 is TGTGCCAGTAGTATTCGCTGGACAGAAGAGACCCAGTACTTC. This chain joins TRBV19 and TRBJ2-5, with D perhaps matching TRBD1 (6 bases). Per the germline V gene, CDR1 is LNHDA and CDR2 is SQIVND (reference sequence). Trimming took 3 bases from V and 3 from J, leaving 11 bases between them. There are 14 residues in the CDR3.

This clone was recorded a few times. This chain connects TRBV18 to TRBJ2-7; the match to TRBD2 covers 10 bases. This CDR3 is 22 amino acids long. Looked up from germline, CDR1 is KGHSH and CDR2 is LQKENI. V shed 3 bases, J shed 0 bases, and the junction held 23 bases outside the gene matches. CDR3 nucleotides: TGTGCCAGCTCACCGCGCCTAGCGGGAGCCTATGCTCAGTTAACGAGCTCCTACGAGCAGTACTTC. Translation gives CASSPRLAGAYAQLTSSYEQYF.

The chain couples TRBV28 to TRBJ2-2; D remains unclear. The ends were cut back, 6 bases at V and 6 bases at J, with 17 bases in the middle. Per the germline V gene, CDR1 is MDHEN and CDR2 is SYDVKM. This CDR3 spans 15 amino acids. The DNA of the CDR3 is TGTGCCAGCAGCCTTATAAGCAGGATGGCCGGGGAGCTGTTTTTT. Protein: CASSLISRMAGELFF.

The chain joins TRBV7-2 to TRBJ2-3; no definite D call. The germline gives CDR1 SGHTA, CDR2 FQGNSA. The CDR3 is made up of 14 amino acids. With 6 bases removed from V and 8 bases from J, the gap between germline ends came to 18 bases. Here the CDR3 reads CASRDNLGLRTQYF. The CDR3 region has the DNA TGTGCCAGCAGGGATAATCTTGGGCTTCGTACGCAGTATTTT.

The rearrangement uses TRBV6-6 and TRBJ1-5, with D possibly TRBD1 on 6 matching bases. With 2 bases removed from V and 7 bases from J, the gap between germline ends came to 15 bases. The CDR3 sequence is 15 residues long. Germline-derived CDR1 and CDR2 are MNHNY and SVGAGI (reference sequence). The CDR3 DNA reads TGTGCCAGCAGTTACGGGGGGCAGGCAGGACAGCCCCAGCATTTT. Translated, it gives CASSYGGQAGQPQHF.

The chain carries TRBV21-1 and TRBJ2-3; the table's D call TRBD2 went unverified against the DNA. TRBV21-1 is labeled a pseudogene. This CDR3 is built from 20 residues. The CDR3 coding sequence is TGTGCCAGCAGCCCCCCGCGGGGCCCAGAGCGGGAGGCCCCCACAGATACGCAGTATTTT. Translated: CASSPPRGPEREAPTDTQYF.

This clone was recorded a few times. The gene calls are TRBV7-9 and TRBJ1-5; D unresolved. The germline V and J ends were trimmed by 3 bases and 10 bases, with 10 bases remaining between them. The length of the CDR3 is 12 residues. CDR1 is SEHNR and CDR2 is FQNEAQ in the germline V gene (reference sequence). CDR3 nucleotides: TGTGCCAGCAGCTTTACGGCTCAACCCCAGCATTTT. Encoded protein: CASSFTAQPQHF.

V and J are TRBV11-2 and TRBJ2-7; TRBD2 agrees at 11 bases. Losses at the gene ends were 1 base for V and 4 bases for J; bases not matched to a gene: 15. Per germline, CDR1 SGHAT and CDR2 FQNNGV. The CDR3 covers 19 residues. CDR3 sequence (DNA): TGTGCCAGCAGCTTAGGCACCCATACCGGGACTAGCGGTGATTACGAGCAGTACTTC. As protein: CASSLGTHTGTSGDYEQYF.

This clone was recorded many times. The chain combines TRBV7-2 with TRBJ1-5; D is unresolved. The CDR3 is made up of 14 amino acids. The germline V and J ends were trimmed by 5 bases and 4 bases, with 12 bases remaining between them. Germline V gene data show CDR1 as SGHTA and CDR2 as FQGNSA. CDR3 in DNA: TGTGCCAGCAGCGATGCGTCAAGAAATCAGCCCCAGCATTTT. Translating gives CASSDASRNQPQHF.

The rearrangement joins TRBV27 to TRBJ2-7, with a weak D call TRBD2 (6 bases). V shed 6 bases and J shed 7 bases, with 22 bases lying between them. Germline CDR1 is MNHEY and CDR2 is SMNVEV (reference sequence). This CDR3 is 15 amino acids long. For the CDR3, the DNA is TGTGCCAGCAGAGACCCGCGGGGATCTAAGAGGGAGCAGTACTTC. Translating it yields CASRDPRGSKREQYF.

This clone occurred a few times. The same CDR3 also results from other DNA sequences found in this sample. The rearrangement joins TRBV30 to TRBJ1-5; weak D call: TRBD1 (6 bases). This CDR3 is 13 amino acids long. Germline V CDR1 and CDR2: GTSNPN, SVGIG (reference sequence). The ends were cut back, 2 bases at V and 1 base at J, with 6 bases in the middle. In DNA, the CDR3 is TGTGCCTGGAGTACAGGGAGCAATCAGCCCCAGCATTTT. Protein sequence: CAWSTGSNQPQHF. Drawing the rest from reference TRBV30 and TRBJ1-5, the complete variable domain is SQTIHQWPATLVQPVGSPLSLECTVEGTSNPNLYWYRQAAGRGLQLLFYSVGIGQISSEVPQNLSASRPQDRQFILSSKKLLLSDSGFYLCAWSTGSNQPQHFGDGTRLSIL.

The CDR3 coding sequence is TGTGCCAGCTCTAGGGACAGAAAATACGAGCAGTACTTC. It yields the protein CASSRDRKYEQYF. The chain joins TRBV2 to TRBJ2-7; TRBD1 agrees at 7 bases. The CDR3 totals 13 residues. Looked up from germline, CDR1 is SNHLY and CDR2 is FYNNEI. V lost 8 bases and J lost 4; bases outside the gene matches: 8. The whole variable domain, filled in from reference TRBV2 and TRBJ2-7, reads EPEVTQTPSHQVTQMGQEVILRCVPISNHLYFYWYRQILGQKVEFLVSFYNNEISEKSEIFDDQFSVERPDGSNFTLKIRSTKLEDSAMYFCASSRDRKYEQYFGPGTRLTVT.

This clone has only a few counts. The V and J genes are TRBV5-1 and TRBJ2-3; no definite D call. This CDR3 region has 16 residues. The germline gives CDR1 SGHRS, CDR2 YFSETQ. V shed 6 bases and J shed 1 base, with 18 bases lying between them. The CDR3 coding sequence is TGCGCCAGCACACAATCCGTAGCTGTCCGCACAGATACGCAGTATTTT. The encoded protein is CASTQSVAVRTDTQYF.

The sample holds a few counts of this clone. The rearrangement uses TRBV18 and TRBJ2-5; no clear D. From germline, CDR1 is KGHSH and CDR2 LQKENI. There are 14 residues in the CDR3. Trimming took off 0 bases at V and 2 bases at J, with 7 bases between the two ends. The CDR3 region is CASSPPAQQETQYF. CDR3 nucleotides: TGTGCCAGCTCACCACCGGCCCAGCAAGAGACCCAGTACTTC.

DNA for the CDR3: TGTGCCAGCTCAACGGGACTAGCGTCGGGAAATGAGCAGTTCTTC. Translating it yields CASSTGLASGNEQFF. V and J are TRBV18 and TRBJ2-1, with 10 positions matching TRBD2. Looked up from germline, CDR1 is KGHSH and CDR2 is LQKENI. The CDR3 sequence is 15 residues long. The V gene end was trimmed by 5 bases and the J gene end by 7 bases; junction bases not matched to a gene: 8.

The chain couples TRBV9 to TRBJ2-2, with TRBD2 identical over 12 bases. Germline V gives CDR1 SGDLS, CDR2 YYNGEE. The CDR3 loop spans 19 amino acids. V lost 3 bases, J lost 6 bases, and 15 bases stayed unmatched. This CDR3 is CASSAKLNRLAGVAGELFF. CDR3 sequence (DNA): TGTGCCAGCAGCGCCAAGCTAAACAGACTAGCGGGAGTTGCCGGGGAGCTGTTTTTT.

The chain links TRBV19 to TRBJ1-1; TRBD1 matches 11 bases. In germline, CDR1 is LNHDA, CDR2 SQIVND (reference sequence). The CDR3 covers 16 residues. V dropped 4 bases and J dropped 3; count of bases not matched to a gene: 7. CDR3 DNA: TGTGCCAGTAGTACGGGACAGGGGGAGGGGGACACTGAAGCTTTCTTT. Translating it yields CASSTGQGEGDTEAFF.

The rearrangement uses TRBV16 and TRBJ2-3; D is perhaps TRBD2 (5 bases). CDR1 and CDR2 from the germline V gene are KGHSY and FQNENV. Trimming cost V 3 bases and J 4 bases, with 11 bases left between them. The CDR3 covers 14 residues. The CDR3 sequence: CASSQTLSADTQYF. Written as DNA, the CDR3 is TGTGCCAGCAGCCAGACCCTTAGCGCAGATACGCAGTATTTT.

In this sample, this clone turned up a few times. The rearrangement joins TRBV2 to TRBJ2-2; 9 bases match TRBD1. V was pared by 10 bases and J by 1 base, with 4 bases of the junction left unmatched. The CDR3 is 14 residues long. The germline V gene has CDR1 SNHLY and CDR2 FYNNEI. CDR3 DNA: TGTGCCACCGGGACAGGGTTGAACACCGGGGAGCTGTTTTTT. Its translation is CATGTGLNTGELFF.

This chain links TRBV30 with TRBJ1-4; D not resolved. Germline CDR1 is GTSNPN and CDR2 is SVGIG (reference sequence). This CDR3 contains 14 residues. Between the trimmed V and J ends, which lost 2 bases and 4 bases, there was a span of 11 bases. This CDR3 is CAWSKAPHNEKLFF. CDR3 nucleotides: TGTGCCTGGAGTAAGGCACCCCATAATGAAAAACTGTTTTTT.